The clone carrying this TCR beta chain was counted a few times. Its specificity is not known. This specimen comes from a study of CD8 T cells in ankylosing spondylitis. Findings and caveats of the study: Blood of patients with ankylosing spondylitis appeared to be characterized by a TCR beta motif of several highly homologous variants.

TCRdb recomputed calls from the 5' RACE reads with MiXCR, one row per CDR3 protein. The profile shows 800,000 to 900,000 distinct CDR3 sequences, around 11% of them singletons. Input material: blood, either unsorted or a sorted T cell fraction (not recorded which). This clonotype originated in a male donor with ankylosing spondylitis.

CDR3 in DNA: TGTGCCAGCAGTTTTCTCCCGGGACAGCAGTTGGACACTGAAGCTTTCTTT. Translation: CASSFLPGQQLDTEAFF. The gene calls are TRBV6-7 and TRBJ1-1; the match to TRBD1 covers 7 bases. TRBV6-7 is noted as an ORF with a role that remains uncertain. The CDR3 covers 17 residues. The V segment lost 4 bases and the J segment 3 bases; nucleotides outside the gene matches: 14.